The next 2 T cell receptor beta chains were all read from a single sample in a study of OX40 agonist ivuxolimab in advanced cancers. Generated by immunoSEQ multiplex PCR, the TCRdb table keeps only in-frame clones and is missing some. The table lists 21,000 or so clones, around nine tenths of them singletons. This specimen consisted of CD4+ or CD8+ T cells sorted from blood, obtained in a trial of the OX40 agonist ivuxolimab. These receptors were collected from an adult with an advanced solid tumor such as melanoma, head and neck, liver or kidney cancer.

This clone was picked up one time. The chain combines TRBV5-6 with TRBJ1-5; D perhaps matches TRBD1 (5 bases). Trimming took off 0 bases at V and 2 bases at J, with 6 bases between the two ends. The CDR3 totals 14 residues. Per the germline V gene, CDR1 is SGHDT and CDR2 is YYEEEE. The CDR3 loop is CASSLGRGNQPQHF. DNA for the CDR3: TGTGCCAGCAGCTTGGGCAGGGGCAATCAGCCCCAGCATTTT. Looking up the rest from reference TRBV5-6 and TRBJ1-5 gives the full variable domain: DAGVTQSPTHLIKTRGQQVTLRCSPKSGHDTVSWYQQALGQGPQFIFQYYEEEERQRGNFPDRFSGHQFPNYSSELNVNALLLGDSALYLCASSLGRGNQPQHFGDGTRLSIL.

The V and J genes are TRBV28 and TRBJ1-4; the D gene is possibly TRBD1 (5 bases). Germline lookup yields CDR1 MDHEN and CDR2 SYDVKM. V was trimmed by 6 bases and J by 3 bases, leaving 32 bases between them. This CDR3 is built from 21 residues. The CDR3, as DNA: TGTGCCAGCAGCCAAATGGGGTACGGGGACCCCCCCGCTCACTCTAATGAAAAACTGTTTTTT. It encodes CASSQMGYGDPPAHSNEKLFF.